This is a list of T cell receptor beta chains from one sample in a study of shared clonotypes between healthy human individuals. Sequencing used immunoSEQ multiplex PCR; TCRdb keeps in-frame clones, though not all of them. Of 850,000 to 1,200,000 clones detected, approximately 68% appear once; the ten largest clones hold roughly 1.5%. The sample comprised memory CD4+ T cells sorted from blood. The origin of the receptors is a young man in good health. Both conserved end residues are trimmed from each CDR3.

len: 13
v_gene: TRBV19
CDR3aa: ASSMGRSSYNEQF

len: 10
v_gene: TRBV29-1
CDR3aa: SVSSNNQPQH

len: 11
v_gene: TRBV14
CDR3aa: ASSQGGREKLF

len: 15
v_gene: TRBV27
CDR3aa: ASSLSGRGARTDTQY

len: 14
v_gene: TRBV27
CDR3aa: ASIATGGRSNQPQH

len: 12
v_gene: TRBV9
CDR3aa: ASSAAPSKDTQY

len: 13
v_gene: TRBV27
CDR3aa: ASSPEPGRGFRAF

len: 12
v_gene: TRBV28
CDR3aa: ASRGPSGANVLT

len: 12
v_gene: TRBV6-6
CDR3aa: ASSAGTVNQPQH

len: 12
v_gene: TRBV7-9
CDR3aa: ASSPQGSSYEQY

len: 14
v_gene: TRBV28
CDR3aa: ASSLFPAQTNEKLF

len: 11
v_gene: TRBV19
CDR3aa: ASSIIMSGELF

len: 13
v_gene: TRBV28
CDR3aa: ASSPWGGGGTEAF

len: 12
v_gene: TRBV7-2
CDR3aa: ASSVAGGPREQY

len: 14
v_gene: TRBV9
CDR3aa: ASSVEAGSSYNEQF

len: 12
v_gene: TRBV6-5
CDR3aa: ASSPRAGNSPLH

len: 13
v_gene: TRBV18
CDR3aa: ASSPAGAGHNEQF

len: 11
v_gene: TRBV7-9
CDR3aa: ASSLSAGYPQY

len: 11
v_gene: TRBV29-1
CDR3aa: SVDGGVADTQY

len: 13
v_gene: TRBV5-1
CDR3aa: ASSPDRVPSTEAF

len: 11
v_gene: TRBV30
CDR3aa: AWSRLNADTQY

len: 12
v_gene: TRBV5-1
CDR3aa: ASSFEGSGYEQY

len: 14
v_gene: TRBV29-1
CDR3aa: SVVPGQLGKNTEAF

len: 12
v_gene: TRBV5-1
CDR3aa: ASRPGTDNYGYT

len: 12
v_gene: TRBV10-2
CDR3aa: ASSEDRRNQPQH

len: 15
v_gene: TRBV5-4
CDR3aa: ASSSKSSGGRLETQY

len: 13
v_gene: TRBV4-3
CDR3aa: ASSRGTSGIYEQY

len: 11
v_gene: TRBV12-5
CDR3aa: ASGLNQAQPQH

len: 11
v_gene: TRBV11-3
CDR3aa: ASSRSYQETQY

len: 13
v_gene: TRBV6-4
CDR3aa: ASSLTSGATDTQY

len: 14
v_gene: TRBV25-1
CDR3aa: ASSEYRGLDYNEQF

len: 13
v_gene: TRBV6-5
CDR3aa: ASILTSGGQETQY

len: 10
v_gene: TRBV4-1
CDR3aa: ASSQGDREQY

len: 12
v_gene: TRBV5-1
CDR3aa: ASSLAGGGTEAF

len: 14
v_gene: TRBV6-4
CDR3aa: ASSGTSGRDTGELF

len: 13
v_gene: TRBV18
CDR3aa: ASSPDRVGAYEQY

len: 13
v_gene: TRBV27
CDR3aa: ASSLIRGGGTEAF

len: 12
v_gene: TRBV9
CDR3aa: ASSAGGLSYEQY

len: 15
v_gene: TRBV6-1
CDR3aa: ASSDLFGGRRDYGYT

len: 10
v_gene: TRBV18
CDR3aa: ASSPGGQPQH

len: 14
v_gene: TRBV5-1
CDR3aa: ASSSSAGSRTDTQY

len: 13
v_gene: TRBV5-4
CDR3aa: ASRRPGGTDETQY

len: 11
v_gene: TRBV28
CDR3aa: ASSWGSQETQY

len: 11
v_gene: TRBV5-1
CDR3aa: ASSTDRQNENI

len: 14
v_gene: TRBV5-5
CDR3aa: ASSLRTGTGNSPLH

len: 13
v_gene: TRBV7-9
CDR3aa: ASSSPGGAHTEAF

len: 14
v_gene: TRBV18
CDR3aa: ASSPPTGLANGEQY

len: 11
v_gene: TRBV9
CDR3aa: ASSVGSYNEQF